This is a list of T cell receptor beta chains from one sample in a study of cytomegalovirus exposure and HLA in healthy donors. TCRdb's table, derived via immunoSEQ multiplex PCR, lists solely in-frame clones and lacks some. Of about 170,000 clones in the sample, around 80% were seen once. The sequenced sample was PBMCs. Receptor source: a woman between 50 and 59 years old in good health and CMV-seropositive. Both conserved end residues are part of each CDR3. D genes are given only for firm matches. Not every row has a clone size; where given, it reads once, few, many or a size class.

j_gene	abundance	d_gene	v_gene	CDR3aa	CDR3nt
TRBJ1-4	-	TRBD1	TRBV5-1	CASSLDGQGEEKLFF	TGCGCCAGCAGCTTGGACGGACAGGGAGAAGAAAAACTGTTTTTT
TRBJ1-1	-	TRBD1	TRBV7-9	CASRTWTGENTEAFF	TGTGCCAGCAGAACTTGGACAGGGGAGAACACTGAAGCTTTCTTT
TRBJ1-1	-	-	TRBV19	CASSIRRGSEAFF	TGTGCCAGTAGTATACGGCGCGGGTCGGAAGCTTTCTTT
TRBJ2-7	-	TRBD2	TRBV2	CASSDRSGGAYEQYF	TGTGCCAGCAGTGATCGGTCCGGGGGGGCCTACGAGCAGTACTTC
TRBJ2-2	-	-	TRBV7-6	CASSSIERANTGELFF	TGTGCCAGCAGCTCGATTGAGAGGGCGAACACCGGGGAGCTGTTTTTT
TRBJ2-7	-	-	TRBV29-1	CSVGRTGSYEQYF	TGCAGCGTGGGGCGGACGGGCTCCTACGAGCAGTACTTC
TRBJ1-1	-	-	TRBV7-2	CASSARQVTEAFF	TGTGCCAGCAGCGCCAGACAGGTAACTGAAGCTTTCTTT
TRBJ2-7	-	TRBD2	TRBV7-3	CASSDSGRSYEQYF	TGTGCCAGCAGCGACAGCGGGAGAAGTTACGAGCAGTACTTC
TRBJ2-1	-	-	TRBV7-2	CASSLGASGLGVYNEQFF	TGTGCCAGCAGCTTAGGTGCGTCGGGACTGGGAGTATACAATGAGCAGTTCTTC
TRBJ2-5	-	-	TRBV2	CASMAAPEPQYF	TGTGCCAGCATGGCGGCGCCGGAACCCCAGTACTTC
TRBJ2-5	few	-	TRBV7-9	CASSSPQAGGETQYF	TGTGCCAGCAGCTCCCCTCAGGCCGGTGGAGAGACCCAGTACTTC
TRBJ2-5	-	TRBD1	TRBV4-2	CASSQDPGGQETQYF	TGTGCCAGCAGCCAAGACCCAGGGGGCCAAGAGACCCAGTACTTC
TRBJ1-1	once	-	TRBV2	CASSVGRETEAFF	TGTGCCAGCAGCGTAGGACGGGAAACTGAAGCTTTCTTT
TRBJ1-2	-	TRBD1	TRBV2	CASISDRASKIGYTF	TGTGCCAGCATCTCAGACAGGGCCAGTAAAATTGGCTACACCTTC
TRBJ2-7	once	-	TRBV6-6	CASSYSSNHYEQYF	TGTGCCAGCAGTTACTCCTCCAACCATTACGAGCAGTACTTC
TRBJ1-2	-	-	TRBV19	CASSIVAGTFGYTF	TGTGCCAGTAGTATAGTTGCTGGGACATTTGGCTACACCTTC
TRBJ1-4	-	TRBD1	TRBV7-2	CASSLGWGDSNEKLFF	TGTGCCAGCAGCTTAGGGTGGGGGGACAGCAATGAAAAACTGTTTTTT
TRBJ2-6	-	-	TRBV5-1	CASSSMSSGANVLTF	TGCGCCAGCAGCTCGATGAGCTCTGGGGCCAACGTCCTGACTTTC
TRBJ2-7	-	TRBD1	TRBV30	CAWSRTGGSYEQYF	TGTGCCTGGAGTCGGACAGGGGGATCCTACGAGCAGTACTTC
TRBJ2-7	-	TRBD2	TRBV28	CASLSGLTYEQYF	TGTGCCAGCCTTAGCGGGTTGACCTACGAGCAGTACTTC
TRBJ2-7	-	-	TRBV29-1	CSVDSGFEVDEQYF	TGCAGCGTTGACAGCGGGTTCGAAGTGGACGAGCAGTACTTC
TRBJ1-1	-	-	TRBV5-1	CASSLDGDKTEAFF	TGCGCCAGCAGCTTGGACGGGGATAAGACTGAAGCTTTCTTT
TRBJ2-1	-	TRBD2	TRBV9	CASSSQGLAGNEQFF	TGTGCCAGCAGCTCACAGGGACTAGCGGGAAATGAGCAGTTCTTC
TRBJ2-7	-	TRBD2	TRBV28	CASSFGLAGAYEQYF	TGTGCCAGCAGTTTCGGGCTAGCGGGAGCCTACGAGCAGTACTTC
TRBJ1-4	-	-	TRBV11-2	CASSLGGQALNEKLFF	TGTGCCAGCAGCTTAGGCGGACAAGCTCTTAATGAAAAACTGTTTTTT
TRBJ1-4	-	-	TRBV5-1	CASSLEAGYGSEKLFF	TGCGCCAGCAGCTTGGAGGCAGGGTACGGTAGTGAAAAACTGTTTTTT
TRBJ1-3	-	TRBD1	TRBV10-3	CAISGPGQGATSIYF	TGTGCCATCAGTGGCCCGGGACAGGGTGCCACTTCCATATATTTT
TRBJ2-5	-	TRBD2	TRBV9	CASSARTSGGGTQYF	TGTGCCAGCAGCGCCCGGACTAGCGGGGGAGGGACCCAGTACTTC
TRBJ2-2	once	TRBD1	TRBV2	CAKTRDRAGELFF	TGTGCCAAGACCCGGGACAGGGCCGGGGAGCTGTTTTTT
TRBJ2-5	-	-	TRBV9	CASSPRAGYLQETQYF	TGTGCCAGCAGCCCCCGGGCGGGCTACCTCCAAGAGACCCAGTACTTC
TRBJ1-4	-	-	TRBV2	CASGPLGANEKLFF	TGTGCCAGCGGACCCCTCGGGGCTAATGAAAAACTGTTTTTT
TRBJ2-7	-	-	TRBV7-9	CASSATLVEQYF	TGTGCCAGCAGCGCTACTCTAGTGGAGCAGTACTTC